The 9 T cell receptor beta chains reported below all come from one sample, sequenced in a study of blood T cell repertoires in COVID-19. Assay used: immunoSEQ multiplex PCR; TCRdb lists only in-frame clones, some missing. The repertoire has 75,000 to 90,000 clones, roughly 87% of them found once; the top ten carry 6.7%. The specimen was peripheral blood. The receptors shown here come from a man younger than 30 with COVID-19, enrolled during active disease.

The chain has TRBV6-4 and TRBJ1-4; D is possibly TRBD1 (6 bases). This CDR3 comprises 12 residues. Germline CDR1 is MRHNA and CDR2 is SNTAGT. V lost 7 bases and J lost 7, with 10 bases in between. The CDR3 DNA reads as TGTGCCAGCACCAACAGGGCTGAAAAACTGTTTTTT. Encoded protein: CASTNRAEKLFF.

V and J are TRBV29-1 and TRBJ2-5, with 10 bases that match TRBD2. This CDR3 has 17 amino acids. Germline assignment: CDR1 SQVTM and CDR2 ANQGSEA. V shed 3 bases and J 2 bases; nucleotides not matched to a gene: 12. CDR3 bases: TGCAGCGTTGATTCTTGGGCTAGCGGGAGACCTCAAGAGACCCAGTACTTC. Protein product: CSVDSWASGRPQETQYF. Supplemented by reference TRBV29-1 and TRBJ2-5, the full variable domain reads SAVISQKPSRDICQRGTSLTIQCQVDSQVTMMFWYRQQPGQSLTLIATANQGSEATYESGFVIDKFPISRPNLTFSTLTVSNMSPEDSSIYLCSVDSWASGRPQETQYFGPGTRLLVL.

J is TRBJ1-2 and V is TRBV29-1; TRBD1 matches 9 bases. The CDR3 is 13 residues long. Germline V gene sequence: CDR1 SQVTM, CDR2 ANQGSEA. The J segment lost 5 bases and the V segment lost 6 bases, leaving 7 bases of the junction unmatched. CDR3 sequence (DNA): TGCAGCGTCCGGACAGGGGATGATTATGGCTACACCTTC. Its protein is CSVRTGDDYGYTF.

This chain links TRBV7-3 with TRBJ2-1; unclear D gene. Trimming took off 5 bases at V and 6 bases at J, with 11 bases between the two ends. Germline loops: CDR1 SGHTA, CDR2 FQGTGA. CDR3 length equals 13 residues. CDR3 DNA: TGTGCCAGCAGCACTGGAGTAGTCAATGAGCAGTTCTTC. Encoded protein: CASSTGVVNEQFF.

This clone was picked up one time. The rearrangement uses TRBV7-2 and TRBJ2-1; 8 nucleotides agree with TRBD2. J lost 6 bases, V lost 0 bases, and 1 base had no gene match. Per the germline V gene, CDR1 is SGHTA and CDR2 is FQGNSA. The CDR3 sequence is 14 residues long. CDR3: CASSLATSVNEQFF. The CDR3 DNA sequence: TGTGCCAGCAGCTTAGCGACTAGCGTCAATGAGCAGTTCTTC.

V gene TRBV5-4 combines with J gene TRBJ1-2; D not certain. Looked up from germline, CDR1 is SGHNT and CDR2 is YYREEE (reference sequence). This CDR3 has 13 amino acids. Trimming cost V 0 bases and J 5 bases, with 8 bases left between them. The CDR3 DNA sequence: TGTGCCAGCAGCTTGGTAGAGGGTTATGGCTACACCTTC. It translates to CASSLVEGYGYTF.

V and J are TRBV29-1 and TRBJ2-1; 7 bases are a match to TRBD2. Losses at the gene ends were 4 bases for V and 1 base for J; bases not matched to a gene: 7. CDR1 SQVTM and CDR2 ANQGSEA come from the germline V gene. The CDR3 extends over 15 amino acids. Written as DNA, the CDR3 is TGCAGCGTTGGGGTGACTAGCCGGTCCTACAATGAGCAGTTCTTC. Translated: CSVGVTSRSYNEQFF.

The chain couples TRBV27 to TRBJ2-3; possibly TRBD1 for D (5 bases). V was shortened by 3 bases and J by 6 bases, with 13 bases between the two germline ends. The CDR3 extends over 14 amino acids. The germline V gene has CDR1 MNHEY and CDR2 SMNVEV (reference sequence). CDR3 nucleotide sequence: TGTGCCAGCAGTTTTCCAGGGCTTCACGATACGCAGTATTTT. Amino acid sequence: CASSFPGLHDTQYF.

This sequence joins TRBV11-2 and TRBJ1-6; D unclear. Deletions cut 2 bases from V and 6 bases from J, with 8 bases between. The CDR3 covers 14 residues. Germline V CDR1 and CDR2: SGHAT, FQNNGV. CDR3 bases: TGTGCCAGCAGCTTAAGTGGGCGTAATTCACCCCTCCACTTT. Translated, it gives CASSLSGRNSPLHF.